Following are 21 T cell receptor beta chains from one sample sequenced in a study of blood T cell repertoires in COVID-19 (dated by TCRdb to 2018 to 2020). Library method: the immunoSEQ multiplex PCR assay. Not all clones reach the TCRdb copy of this immuneACCESS table, which keeps in-frame sequences only. Checked studies attribute under half of the gap to unresolved V genes and leave the rest unexplained. Present in this sample are 400,000 or so clones, 90% of which were seen just once. Jointly, the top ten make up 0.55% to 0.75% of the sample. The sample taken for sequencing was PBMCs or T cells enriched from blood (not recorded which). The receptors come from a man between 18 and 29 years old who had recovered from COVID-19.

J is TRBJ1-3 and V is TRBV30, with 7 bases that match TRBD1. This CDR3 has 17 residues. Germline values: CDR1 GTSNPN, CDR2 SVGIG (reference sequence). Trimming took 4 bases from V and 0 from J; bases not matched to a gene: 12. CDR3 DNA sequence: TGTGCCTGGAAATGGGACAGCCTACTTAGCTCTGGAAACACCATATATTTT. It codes for CAWKWDSLLSSGNTIYF.

This chain connects TRBV19 to TRBJ1-2; 7 nucleotides align to TRBD1. The CDR3 has 14 amino acids. The germline V gene has CDR1 LNHDA and CDR2 SQIVND (reference sequence). With V trimmed by 5 bases and J by 3 bases, 6 bases remained unmatched. Here the CDR3 reads CASSRQGLYYGYTF. In DNA, the CDR3 is TGTGCCAGTAGTCGACAGGGCCTTTACTATGGCTACACCTTC.

The chain has TRBV3-1 (or the pseudogene TRBV3-2) and TRBJ1-1; D gene ambiguous. Trimming took off 1 base at V and 6 bases at J, with 12 bases between the two ends. Germline loops: CDR1 LGHDT, CDR2 YNNKEL (reference sequence). The CDR3 length is 14 residues. The CDR3 loop is CASSQVGRRAEAFF. The CDR3 nucleotides read TGTGCCAGCAGCCAAGTGGGGAGGAGAGCTGAAGCTTTCTTT.

The chain has TRBV7-2 and TRBJ2-3, with TRBD2 identical over 11 bases. The CDR3 has 14 amino acids. The V segment lost 4 bases and the J segment 5 bases; nucleotides outside the gene matches: 2. The germline V gene has CDR1 SGHTA and CDR2 FQGNSA. The CDR3 sequence: CASSSGLAGDTQYF. The CDR3 coding sequence is TGTGCCAGCAGCTCCGGACTAGCGGGAGATACGCAGTATTTT. Drawing the rest from reference TRBV7-2 and TRBJ2-3, the complete variable domain is GAGVSQSPSNKVTEKGKDVELRCDPISGHTALYWYRQSLGQGLEFLIYFQGNSAPDKSGLPSDRFSAERTGGSVSTLTIQRTQQEDSAVYLCASSSGLAGDTQYFGPGTRLTVL.

The CDR3 is CASSYRRSGGYTF. The DNA of the CDR3 is TGTGCCAGCAGTTACAGGCGGTCGGGCGGCTACACCTTC. The rearrangement joins TRBV28 to TRBJ1-2; a possible D gene is TRBD1 (5 bases). V dropped 4 bases and J dropped 8 bases, with 14 bases sitting between them. Germline V gives CDR1 MDHEN, CDR2 SYDVKM. The CDR3 runs 13 residues.

V is TRBV19 and J is TRBJ2-6, with D possibly TRBD1 on 5 matching bases. This CDR3 is built from 17 residues. Germline CDR1 LNHDA, CDR2 SQIVND (reference sequence). V was pared by 3 bases and J by 4 bases, with 16 bases between. In DNA, the CDR3 is TGTGCCAGTAGTATCCTCAGGGCCTATGTAGGGGCCAACGTCCTGACTTTC. Its protein product is CASSILRAYVGANVLTF.

V gene TRBV18 combines with J gene TRBJ1-2, with D unclear. The CDR3 totals 14 residues. Trimming left V 5 bases short and J 0 bases short, with 10 bases between. The germline V gene has CDR1 KGHSH and CDR2 LQKENI. Here the CDR3 reads CASSMGVSNYGYTF. The CDR3 DNA sequence: TGTGCCAGCTCAATGGGCGTTTCTAACTATGGCTACACCTTC.

This clone appeared a single time. The CDR3 DNA follows: TGTGCCAGCAGTTACTCGCCTAGCGGGAGGCCAGATACGCAGTATTTT. It yields the protein CASSYSPSGRPDTQYF. This sequence joins TRBV6-5 and TRBJ2-3, with 11 bases matching TRBD2. The length of the CDR3 is 16 residues. Losses at the gene ends were 0 bases for V and 4 bases for J; bases not matched to a gene: 3. Germline CDR1 MNHEY, CDR2 SVGAGI.

This chain connects TRBV14 to TRBJ2-7; TRBD2 aligns across 11 bases. In germline, CDR1 is SGHDN, CDR2 FVKESK. The V and J ends lost 1 base and 7 bases, in that order; junction bases with no gene match: 3. CDR3 length equals 14 residues. The CDR3 spells CASSQATSGKEQYF. In DNA form, the CDR3 reads TGTGCCAGCAGCCAAGCGACTAGCGGGAAAGAGCAGTACTTC.

The J gene is TRBJ2-1, the V gene TRBV12-3 or TRBV12-4; TRBD2 might be the D (5 bases). Trimming pared 6 bases from V and 5 bases from J, leaving 8 bases between. The CDR3 totals 12 residues. The CDR3 is CASRGLNNEQFF. The CDR3, as DNA: TGTGCCAGCAGAGGACTGAACAATGAGCAGTTCTTC.

The CDR3 DNA sequence: TGTGCCAGCAGTCCTCTAGCGGGGGTCTACGAGCAGTACTTC. This codes for CASSPLAGVYEQYF. The genes are TRBV9 and TRBJ2-7, with 10 bases that match TRBD2. With 5 bases clipped from V and 3 bases from J, the junction kept 5 bases outside the gene matches. Germline CDR1 and CDR2: SGDLS and YYNGEE. The CDR3 has 14 amino acids.

V usage is TRBV6-5 and J usage is TRBJ2-1, with 7 positions matching TRBD2. CDR1 and CDR2 from the germline V gene are MNHEY and SVGAGI. The CDR3 consists of 14 residues. V gave up 4 bases and J gave up 3 bases; unmatched junction bases: 3. This chain's CDR3 is CASSSGGSYNEQFF. CDR3 nucleotide sequence: TGTGCCAGCAGTTCTGGCGGGAGCTACAATGAGCAGTTCTTC.

This chain links TRBV7-3 with TRBJ2-5; 10 nucleotides align to TRBD2. This CDR3 has 16 residues. V dropped 4 bases and J dropped 5; count of bases not matched to a gene: 10. Germline V gives CDR1 SGHTA, CDR2 FQGTGA. The CDR3 DNA is TGTGCCAGCAGCTATTTAGCGGGAGGAGCGGATGAGACCCAGTACTTC. This gives the protein CASSYLAGGADETQYF.

V gene TRBV3-1 (or the pseudogene TRBV3-2) combines with J gene TRBJ1-2; the match to TRBD1 covers 7 bases. The length of the CDR3 is 15 residues. Germline V lookup: CDR1 LGHDT, CDR2 YNNKEL (reference sequence). Losses at the gene ends were 5 bases for V and 7 bases for J; bases not matched to a gene: 13. CDR3 sequence: CASSYQARDSPGYTF. Written as DNA, the CDR3 is TGTGCCAGCAGCTATCAAGCCCGGGACAGTCCTGGCTACACCTTC.

This chain joins TRBV27 and TRBJ1-5, with 7 bases matching TRBD1. CDR3 size: 14 residues. Trimming removed 5 bases from V and 4 bases from J; junction bases left unmatched: 5. Germline-derived CDR1 and CDR2 are MNHEY and SMNVEV (reference sequence). This chain's CDR3 is CASSQQGWNQPQHF. DNA for the CDR3: TGTGCCAGCAGTCAACAGGGGTGGAATCAGCCCCAGCATTTT.

The chain carries TRBV24-1 and TRBJ1-5; perhaps TRBD1 as D (5 bases). V shed 5 bases and J shed 3 bases, with 7 bases lying between them. The V gene's germline CDR1 is KGHDR and CDR2 SFDVKD. This CDR3 contains 13 residues. In nucleotides, the CDR3 is TGTGCCACCAGTGTCAGGGCCAATCAGCCCCAGCATTTT. Its protein product is CATSVRANQPQHF.

This clone was seen once. This specimen includes other DNA sequences encoding the same CDR3. The chain links TRBV3-1 (or the pseudogene TRBV3-2) to TRBJ1-1; no firm D call. Per germline, CDR1 LGHDT and CDR2 YNNKEL (reference sequence). This CDR3 spans 13 amino acids. V was trimmed by 3 bases and J by 5 bases, leaving 10 bases between them. The CDR3 nucleotides read TGTGCCAGCAGCCACCTTGGAGGAACTGAAGCTTTCTTT. Protein sequence: CASSHLGGTEAFF.

The chain carries TRBV19 and TRBJ1-5; unclear D gene. The CDR3 totals 14 residues. Trimming pared 5 bases from V and 7 bases from J, leaving 15 bases between. The germline V gene encodes CDR1 LNHDA and CDR2 SQIVND (reference sequence). CDR3 sequence reads: CASSLRVSDQPQHF. DNA for the CDR3: TGTGCCAGTAGTTTGAGGGTTAGTGACCAGCCCCAGCATTTT.

This chain uses TRBV2 with TRBJ2-1; TRBD2 aligns across 7 bases. The CDR3 runs 15 residues. The germline gives CDR1 SNHLY, CDR2 FYNNEI. V lost 5 bases, J lost 10 bases, and 14 bases stayed unmatched. In DNA form, the CDR3 reads TGTGCCAGCAGTTCGAGCGAACTAGCGAATACCGAGCAGTTCTTC. Translation gives CASSSSELANTEQFF.

V gene TRBV15 combines with J gene TRBJ1-5; the match to TRBD1 covers 8 bases. CDR3 length equals 15 residues. V was clipped by 4 bases and J by 7 bases; unmatched bases: 9. The V gene's germline CDR1 is LNHNV and CDR2 YYDKDF (reference sequence). The CDR3 loop is CATSTTDRVNQPQHF. DNA for the CDR3: TGTGCCACCAGCACAACGGACAGGGTAAACCAGCCCCAGCATTTT.

The V call is TRBV19, the J call TRBJ1-4; no clear D gene. Germline CDR1 and CDR2: LNHDA and SQIVND (reference sequence). The CDR3 totals 15 residues. V lost 5 bases and J lost 0, with 10 bases in between. CDR3 nucleotide sequence: TGTGCCAGTAGTGCTGGCCTTGCAACTAATGAAAAACTGTTTTTT. The encoded protein is CASSAGLATNEKLFF. Full variable domain (missing parts from reference TRBV19 and TRBJ1-4): DGGITQSPKYLFRKEGQNVTLSCEQNLNHDAMYWYRQDPGQGLRLIYYSQIVNDFQKGDIAEGYSVSREKKESFPLTVTSAQKNPTAFYLCASSAGLATNEKLFFGSGTQLSVL.